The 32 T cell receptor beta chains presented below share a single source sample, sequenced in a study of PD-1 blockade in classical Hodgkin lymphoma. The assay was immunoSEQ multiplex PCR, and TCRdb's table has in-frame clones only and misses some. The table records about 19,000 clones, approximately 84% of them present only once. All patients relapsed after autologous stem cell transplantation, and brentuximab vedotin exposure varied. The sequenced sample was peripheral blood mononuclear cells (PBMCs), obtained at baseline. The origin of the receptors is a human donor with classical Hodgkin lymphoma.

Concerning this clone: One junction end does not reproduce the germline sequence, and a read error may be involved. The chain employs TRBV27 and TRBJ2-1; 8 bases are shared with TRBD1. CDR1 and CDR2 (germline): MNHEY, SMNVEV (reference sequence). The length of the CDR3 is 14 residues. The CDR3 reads CASSWTGHYSEQFF. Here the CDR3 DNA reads TGTGCCAGCAGCTGGACAGGGCACTACAGTGAGCAGTTCTTC.

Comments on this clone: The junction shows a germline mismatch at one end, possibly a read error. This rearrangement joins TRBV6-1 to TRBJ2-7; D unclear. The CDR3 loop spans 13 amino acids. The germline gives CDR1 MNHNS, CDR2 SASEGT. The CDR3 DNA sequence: TGTGCCAGCAGTGAAGGACCGGTAGAAGAGCGGTACTTC. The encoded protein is CASSEGPVEERYF.

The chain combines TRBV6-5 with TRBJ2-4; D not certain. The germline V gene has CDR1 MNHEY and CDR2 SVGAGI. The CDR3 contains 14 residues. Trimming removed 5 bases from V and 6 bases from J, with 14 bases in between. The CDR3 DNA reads TGTGCCAGCAGTGAAGGTGGCAGTCCAAACATTCAGTACTTC. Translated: CASSEGGSPNIQYF.

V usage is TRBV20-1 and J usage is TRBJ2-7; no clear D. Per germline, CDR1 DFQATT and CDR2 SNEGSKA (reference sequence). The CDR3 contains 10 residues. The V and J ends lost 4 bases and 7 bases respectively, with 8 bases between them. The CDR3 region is CSATPEEQYF. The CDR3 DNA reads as TGCAGTGCTACCCCGGAGGAGCAGTACTTC.

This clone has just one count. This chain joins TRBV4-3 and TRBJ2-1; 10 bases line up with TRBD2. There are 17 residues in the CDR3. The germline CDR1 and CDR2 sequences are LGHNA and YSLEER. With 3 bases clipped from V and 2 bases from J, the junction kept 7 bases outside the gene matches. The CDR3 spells CASSQDRTSGTYNEQFF. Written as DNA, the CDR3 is TGCGCCAGCAGCCAGGACCGGACTAGCGGCACCTACAATGAGCAGTTCTTC.

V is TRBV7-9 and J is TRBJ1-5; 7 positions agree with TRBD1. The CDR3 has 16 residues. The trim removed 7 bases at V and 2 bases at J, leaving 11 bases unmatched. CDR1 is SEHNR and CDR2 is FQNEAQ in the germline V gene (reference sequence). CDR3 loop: CASTKTGSGGNQPQHF. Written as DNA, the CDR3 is TGTGCCAGCACCAAGACAGGGTCGGGTGGCAATCAGCCCCAGCATTTT.

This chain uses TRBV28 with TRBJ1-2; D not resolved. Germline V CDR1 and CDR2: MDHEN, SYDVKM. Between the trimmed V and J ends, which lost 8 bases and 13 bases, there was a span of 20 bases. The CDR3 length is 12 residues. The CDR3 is CASLRLPDPITF. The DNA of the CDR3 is TGTGCCAGCCTCCGACTACCCGACCCCATCACCTTC.

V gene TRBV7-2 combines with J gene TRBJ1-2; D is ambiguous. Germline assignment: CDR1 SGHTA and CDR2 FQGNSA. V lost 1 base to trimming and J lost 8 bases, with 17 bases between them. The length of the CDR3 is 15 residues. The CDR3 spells CASSLVNYRGGGYTF. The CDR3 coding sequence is TGTGCCAGCAGCTTAGTCAACTATAGAGGCGGGGGCTACACCTTC.

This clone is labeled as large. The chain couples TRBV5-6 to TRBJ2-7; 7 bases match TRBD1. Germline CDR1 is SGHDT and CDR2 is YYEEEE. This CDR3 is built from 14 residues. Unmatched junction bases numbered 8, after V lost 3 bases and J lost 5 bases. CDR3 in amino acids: CASSYPTGFHEQYF. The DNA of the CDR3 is TGTGCCAGCAGCTATCCGACAGGGTTTCACGAGCAGTACTTC.

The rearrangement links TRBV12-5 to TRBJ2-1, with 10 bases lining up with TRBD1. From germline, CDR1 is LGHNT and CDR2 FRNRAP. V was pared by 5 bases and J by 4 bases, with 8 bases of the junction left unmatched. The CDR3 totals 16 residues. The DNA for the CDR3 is TGTGCTAGTGGTCCCCCCGGGACAGGGGTATACAATGAGCAGTTCTTC. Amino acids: CASGPPGTGVYNEQFF.

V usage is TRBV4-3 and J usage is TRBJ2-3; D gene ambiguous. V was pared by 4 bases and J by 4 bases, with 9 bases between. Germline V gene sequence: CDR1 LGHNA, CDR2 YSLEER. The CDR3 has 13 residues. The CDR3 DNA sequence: TGCGCCAGCAGCCCGCGCCGGGCAGATACGCAGTATTTT. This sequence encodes CASSPRRADTQYF.

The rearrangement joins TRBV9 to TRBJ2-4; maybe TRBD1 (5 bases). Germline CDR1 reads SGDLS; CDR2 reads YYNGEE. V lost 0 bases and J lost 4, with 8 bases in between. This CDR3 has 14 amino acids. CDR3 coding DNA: TGTGCCAGCAGCGTAGGGGGCGGAAAAAACATTCAGTACTTC. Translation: CASSVGGGKNIQYF.

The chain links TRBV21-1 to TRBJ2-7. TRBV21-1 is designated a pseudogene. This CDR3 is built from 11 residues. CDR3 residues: CASSKRQEQYF. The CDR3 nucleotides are TGTGCCAGCAGCAAGCGCCAGGAGCAGTACTTC.

CDR3 sequence reads: CASSLEGTLEGYTF. For the CDR3, the DNA is TGTGCCAGCAGCTTAGAAGGGACCTTGGAGGGCTACACCTTC. The chain combines TRBV11-3 with TRBJ1-2, with D possibly being TRBD1 (5 bases). This CDR3 spans 14 amino acids. The germline V gene has CDR1 SGHNT and CDR2 YENEEA. V was shortened by 0 bases and J by 8 bases, with 13 bases between the two germline ends.

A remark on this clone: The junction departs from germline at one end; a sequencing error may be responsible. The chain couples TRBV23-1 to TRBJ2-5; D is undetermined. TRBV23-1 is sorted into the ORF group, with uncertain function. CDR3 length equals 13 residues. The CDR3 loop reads CASSQNSQGTQYF. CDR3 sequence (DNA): TGCGCCAGCAGTCAAAACTCCCAAGGGACCCAGTACTTC.

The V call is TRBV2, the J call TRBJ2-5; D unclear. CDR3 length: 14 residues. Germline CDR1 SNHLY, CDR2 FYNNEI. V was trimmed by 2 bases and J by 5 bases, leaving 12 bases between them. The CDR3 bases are TGTGCCAGCAGTGAATTTTCCGGGCAGGAGACCCAGTACTTC. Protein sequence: CASSEFSGQETQYF.

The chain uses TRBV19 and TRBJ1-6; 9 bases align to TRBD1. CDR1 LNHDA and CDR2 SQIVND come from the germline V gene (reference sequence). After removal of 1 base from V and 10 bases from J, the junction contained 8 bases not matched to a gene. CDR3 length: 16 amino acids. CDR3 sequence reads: CASSIATRQGESPLHF. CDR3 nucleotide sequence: TGTGCCAGTAGTATAGCAACGAGACAGGGGGAATCACCCCTCCACTTT. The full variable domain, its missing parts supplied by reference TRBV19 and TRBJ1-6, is DGGITQSPKYLFRKEGQNVTLSCEQNLNHDAMYWYRQDPGQGLRLIYYSQIVNDFQKGDIAEGYSVSREKKESFPLTVTSAQKNPTAFYLCASSIATRQGESPLHFGNGTRLTVT.

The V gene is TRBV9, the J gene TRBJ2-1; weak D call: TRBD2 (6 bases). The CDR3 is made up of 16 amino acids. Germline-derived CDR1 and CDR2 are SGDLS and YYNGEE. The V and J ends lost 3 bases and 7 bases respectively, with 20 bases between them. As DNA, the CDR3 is TGTGCCAGCAGCGAAGCAGCTCCGCGCGGGACTAATGAGCAGTTCTTC. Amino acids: CASSEAAPRGTNEQFF. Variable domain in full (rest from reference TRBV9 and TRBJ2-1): DSGVTQTPKHLITATGQRVTLRCSPRSGDLSVYWYQQSLDQGLQFLIQYYNGEERAKGNILERFSAQQFPDLHSELNLSSLELGDSALYFCASSEAAPRGTNEQFFGPGTRLTVL.

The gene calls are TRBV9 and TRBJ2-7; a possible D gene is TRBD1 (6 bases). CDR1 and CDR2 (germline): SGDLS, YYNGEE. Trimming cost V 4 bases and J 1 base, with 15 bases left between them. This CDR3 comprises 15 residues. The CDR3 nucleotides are TGTGCCAGCAGCCGGCAGGGACATTCGTCCTACGAGCAGTACTTC. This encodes CASSRQGHSSYEQYF.

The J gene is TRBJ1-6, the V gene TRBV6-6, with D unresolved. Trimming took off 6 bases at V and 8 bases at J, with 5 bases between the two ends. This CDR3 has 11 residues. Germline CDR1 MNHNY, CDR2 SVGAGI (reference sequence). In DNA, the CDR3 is TGTGCCAGCAGCTCGGATTCACCCCTCCACTTT. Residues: CASSSDSPLHF.

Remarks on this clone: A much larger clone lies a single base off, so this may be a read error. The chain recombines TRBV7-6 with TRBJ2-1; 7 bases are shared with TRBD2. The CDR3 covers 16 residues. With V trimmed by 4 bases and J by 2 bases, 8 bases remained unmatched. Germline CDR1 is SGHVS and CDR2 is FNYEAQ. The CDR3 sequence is CASSSGGTGTYNEQFF. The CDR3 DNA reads TGTGCCAGCAGCTCCGGGGGGACTGGGACCTACAATGAGCAGTTCTTC.

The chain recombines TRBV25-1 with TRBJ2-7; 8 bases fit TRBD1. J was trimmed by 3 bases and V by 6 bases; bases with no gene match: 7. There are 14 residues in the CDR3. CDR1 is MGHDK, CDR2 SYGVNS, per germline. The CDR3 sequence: CASRDDRGSYEQYF. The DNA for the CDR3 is TGTGCCAGCAGAGACGACAGGGGAAGCTACGAGCAGTACTTC.

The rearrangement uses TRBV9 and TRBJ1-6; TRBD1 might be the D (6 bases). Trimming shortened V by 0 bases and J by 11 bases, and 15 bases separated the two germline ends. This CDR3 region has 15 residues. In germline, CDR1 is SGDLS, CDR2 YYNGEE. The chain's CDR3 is CASSVVGAGGAPLHF. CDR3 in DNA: TGTGCCAGCAGCGTAGTGGGGGCCGGGGGGGCACCCCTCCACTTT.

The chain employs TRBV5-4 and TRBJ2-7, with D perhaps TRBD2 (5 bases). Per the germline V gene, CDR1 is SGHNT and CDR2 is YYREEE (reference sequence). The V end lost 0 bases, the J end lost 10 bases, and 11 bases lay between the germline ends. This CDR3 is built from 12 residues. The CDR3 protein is CASSLDLLVQYF. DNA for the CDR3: TGTGCCAGCAGCTTGGATTTACTAGTCCAGTACTTC.

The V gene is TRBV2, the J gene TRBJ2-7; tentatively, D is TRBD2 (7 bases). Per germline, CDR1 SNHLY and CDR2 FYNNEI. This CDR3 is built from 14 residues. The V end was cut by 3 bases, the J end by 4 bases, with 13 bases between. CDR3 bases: TGTGCCAGCAGTGATCAGGGAGGGGGATACGAGCAGTACTTC. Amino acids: CASSDQGGGYEQYF.

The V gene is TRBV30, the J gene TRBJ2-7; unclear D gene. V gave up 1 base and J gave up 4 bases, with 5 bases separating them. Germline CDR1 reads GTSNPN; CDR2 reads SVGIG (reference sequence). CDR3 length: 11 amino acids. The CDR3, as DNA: TGTGCCTGGAGTGGGGATTACGAGCAGTACTTC. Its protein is CAWSGDYEQYF.

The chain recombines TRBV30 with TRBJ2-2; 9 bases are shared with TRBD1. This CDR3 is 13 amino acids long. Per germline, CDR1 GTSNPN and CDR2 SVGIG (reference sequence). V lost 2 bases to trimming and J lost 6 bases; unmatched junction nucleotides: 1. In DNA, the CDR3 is TGTGCCTGGAGTACAGGGGGCTCCGGGGAGCTGTTTTTT. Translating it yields CAWSTGGSGELFF.

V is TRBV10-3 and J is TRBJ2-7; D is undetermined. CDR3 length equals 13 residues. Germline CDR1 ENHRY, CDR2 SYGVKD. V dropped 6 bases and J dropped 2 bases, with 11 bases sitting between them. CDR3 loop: CAISSSSTYEQYF. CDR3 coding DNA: TGTGCCATCAGCAGTTCCAGTACCTACGAGCAGTACTTC.

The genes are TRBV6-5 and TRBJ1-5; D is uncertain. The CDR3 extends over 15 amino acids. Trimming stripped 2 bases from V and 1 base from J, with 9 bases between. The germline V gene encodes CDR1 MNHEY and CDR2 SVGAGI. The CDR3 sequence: CASSYGPDSNQPQHF. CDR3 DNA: TGTGCCAGCAGTTACGGTCCAGACAGCAATCAGCCCCAGCATTTT.

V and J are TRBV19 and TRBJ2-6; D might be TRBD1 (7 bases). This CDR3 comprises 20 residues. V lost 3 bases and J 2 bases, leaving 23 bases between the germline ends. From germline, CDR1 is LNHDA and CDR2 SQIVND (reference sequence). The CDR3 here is CASSMRSGGSFSPGANVLTF. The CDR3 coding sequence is TGTGCCAGTAGTATGAGGTCAGGGGGGTCCTTCAGTCCTGGGGCCAACGTCCTGACTTTC.

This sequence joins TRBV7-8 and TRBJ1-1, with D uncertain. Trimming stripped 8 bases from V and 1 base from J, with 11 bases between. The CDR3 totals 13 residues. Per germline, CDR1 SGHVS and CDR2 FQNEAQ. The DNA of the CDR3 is TGTGCCAGCTTGGGGTCAGGGAACACTGAAGCTTTCTTT. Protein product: CASLGSGNTEAFF. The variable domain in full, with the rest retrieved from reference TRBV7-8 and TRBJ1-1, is GAGVSQSPRYKVAKRGQDVALRCDPISGHVSLFWYQQALGQGPEFLTYFQNEAQLDKSGLPSDRFFAERPEGSVSTLKIQRTQQEDSAVYLCASLGSGNTEAFFGQGTRLTVV.

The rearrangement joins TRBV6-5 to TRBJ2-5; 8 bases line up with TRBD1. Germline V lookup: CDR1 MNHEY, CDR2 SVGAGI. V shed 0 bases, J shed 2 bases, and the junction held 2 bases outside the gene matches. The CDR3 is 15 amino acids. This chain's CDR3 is CASSYSRDRQETQYF. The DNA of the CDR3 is TGTGCCAGCAGTTACTCAAGGGACAGGCAAGAGACCCAGTACTTC.